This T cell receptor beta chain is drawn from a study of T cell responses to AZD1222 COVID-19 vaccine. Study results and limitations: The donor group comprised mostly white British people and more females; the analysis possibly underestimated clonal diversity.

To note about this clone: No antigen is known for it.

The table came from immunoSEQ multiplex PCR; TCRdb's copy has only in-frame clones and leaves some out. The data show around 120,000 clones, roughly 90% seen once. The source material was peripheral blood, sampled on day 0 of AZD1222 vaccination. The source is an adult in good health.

The CDR3 reads CASSLAGGNQPQHF. The CDR3 DNA sequence: TGTGCCAGCAGCTTAGCAGGGGGCAATCAGCCCCAGCATTTT. This sequence joins TRBV7-9 and TRBJ1-5, with D possibly being TRBD1 (5 bases). The CDR3 contains 14 residues. Trimming shortened V by 0 bases and J by 2 bases, and 5 bases separated the two germline ends. Germline CDR1 is SEHNR and CDR2 is FQNEAQ (reference sequence).